This entry is about one TCR beta chain. Clones were read by immunoSEQ multiplex PCR, and TCRdb kept only the in-frame ones, dropping some. The sample includes tens of thousands of clones, 91% of them seen just once. Germline CDR1 and CDR2: SEHNR and FQNEAQ (reference sequence). This CDR3 is built from 15 residues. Trimming removed 4 bases from V and 3 bases from J, with 15 bases in between. The data derive from a study of T cell changes during pregnancy in multiple sclerosis. Sequencing used peripheral blood, obtained after pregnancy. The chain combines TRBV7-9 with TRBJ2-5; a weak D match, TRBD1 (6 bases). This clonotype was obtained from a female donor in good health, enrolled as a control in a pregnancy study. CDR3 in amino acids: CASSSPSTGKETQYF. In DNA, the CDR3 is TGTGCCAGCAGCTCGCCTTCAACAGGGAAAGAGACCCAGTACTTC.